The 27 T cell receptor beta chains listed next were all sequenced from one sample in a study of blood T cell repertoires in COVID-19. Measured with immunoSEQ multiplex PCR; TCRdb has only the in-frame clones, and not every one. Of 200,000 to 250,000 clones listed, about 85% are singletons. The sequenced sample was peripheral blood. The receptor source for this set is a woman of 80 years or more with COVID-19, enrolled during active disease.

The chain is built from TRBV30 and TRBJ2-7; 11 bases match TRBD1. The V and J ends lost 0 bases and 9 bases, in that order; junction bases with no gene match: 4. There are 13 residues in the CDR3. The germline CDR1 and CDR2 sequences are GTSNPN and SVGIG (reference sequence). CDR3 amino acids: CAWSVDGTGGQYF. DNA for the CDR3: TGTGCCTGGAGTGTAGACGGGACAGGGGGGCAGTACTTC.

This chain connects TRBV5-4 to TRBJ2-5; the match to TRBD1 covers 7 bases. J gave up 2 bases and V 3 bases, and 1 base lay outside the gene matches. The CDR3 covers 13 residues. Germline CDR1 is SGHNT and CDR2 is YYREEE (reference sequence). CDR3 sequence: CASSWDRQETQYF. The DNA for the CDR3 is TGTGCCAGCAGCTGGGACAGACAAGAGACCCAGTACTTC.

This clone was picked up one time. This rearrangement joins TRBV15 to TRBJ2-7; 8 bases line up with TRBD1. V gave up 5 bases and J gave up 3 bases; unmatched junction bases: 3. The germline V gene encodes CDR1 LNHNV and CDR2 YYDKDF (reference sequence). The CDR3 spans 13 residues. This chain's CDR3 is CATSYGQGYEQYV. CDR3 DNA: TGTGCCACCAGCTACGGACAGGGCTACGAGCAGTACGTC.

V is TRBV19 and J is TRBJ1-4; D unresolved. V dropped 3 bases and J dropped 6 bases, with 8 bases sitting between them. There are 13 residues in the CDR3. Germline CDR1 reads LNHDA; CDR2 reads SQIVND (reference sequence). The CDR3 reads CASSMRGDEKLFF. The CDR3 region has the DNA TGTGCCAGTAGTATGCGTGGAGATGAAAAACTGTTTTTT. Variable domain in full (rest from reference TRBV19 and TRBJ1-4): DGGITQSPKYLFRKEGQNVTLSCEQNLNHDAMYWYRQDPGQGLRLIYYSQIVNDFQKGDIAEGYSVSREKKESFPLTVTSAQKNPTAFYLCASSMRGDEKLFFGSGTQLSVL.

This clone occurred a few times. DNA for the CDR3: TGTGCCACCAGACAGGGCGATCAGCCCCAGCATTTT. Translated, it gives CATRQGDQPQHF. The chain links TRBV6-4 to TRBJ1-5; 7 nucleotides line up with TRBD1. The CDR3 has 12 residues. Germline V gene sequence: CDR1 MRHNA, CDR2 SNTAGT. Trimming cost V 10 bases and J 5 bases; bases outside gene matches: 5.

This clone was seen a handful of times. V and J are TRBV7-2 and TRBJ1-1; no definite D call. The ends were cut back, 1 base at V and 10 bases at J, with 10 bases in the middle. This CDR3 contains 12 residues. The germline V gene has CDR1 SGHTA and CDR2 FQGNSA. CDR3 coding DNA: TGTGCCAGCAGCTTAGACTCGAGCCGAGCTTTCTTT. The encoded protein is CASSLDSSRAFF.

This chain connects TRBV12-3 or TRBV12-4 to TRBJ1-5; a weak D match, TRBD1 (6 bases). CDR3 size: 13 residues. V was shortened by 1 base and J by 7 bases, with 8 bases between the two germline ends. The CDR3 DNA reads TGTGCCAGCAGTTTAGGGGGGCGACAGCCCCAGCATTTT. Translated: CASSLGGRQPQHF.

The rearrangement links TRBV6-1 to TRBJ1-5, with D uncertain. V lost 2 bases and J lost 9, with 11 bases in between. This CDR3 is built from 13 residues. CDR1 is MNHNS and CDR2 is SASEGT in the germline V gene. CDR3 amino acids: CASSEPDRGPQHF. The CDR3 bases are TGTGCCAGCAGTGAACCTGACCGAGGGCCCCAGCATTTT.

The chain joins TRBV5-1 to TRBJ1-4; the match to TRBD1 covers 8 bases. After removal of 5 bases from V and 8 bases from J, the junction contained 11 bases not matched to a gene. The CDR3 has 15 residues. Germline V gene sequence: CDR1 SGHRS, CDR2 YFSETQ. The CDR3 sequence is CASRISGQGDEKLFF. CDR3 nucleotide sequence: TGCGCCAGCAGAATTTCCGGACAGGGTGACGAAAAACTGTTTTTT.

Details on this clone: The junction and the germline gene differ at one end; a read error may be behind it. This rearrangement joins TRBV10-3 to TRBJ1-4, with a weak D call TRBD1 (5 bases). This CDR3 has 16 amino acids. The V gene's germline CDR1 is ENHRY and CDR2 SYGVKD. The CDR3: CAISDGGRTTNEKLFF. CDR3 nucleotides: TGTGCCATCAGTGACGGGGGGAGGACAACGAATGAAAAACTGTTTTTT.

The genes are TRBV9 and TRBJ1-2; D is perhaps TRBD1 (5 bases). The V end was cut by 3 bases, the J end by 7 bases, with 10 bases between. CDR1 is SGDLS, CDR2 YYNGEE, per germline. This CDR3 has 12 amino acids. CDR3 sequence: CASSGGPGGYTF. As DNA, the CDR3 is TGTGCCAGCAGCGGGGGCCCCGGTGGCTACACCTTC.

The chain recombines TRBV2 with TRBJ2-7; a weak D match, TRBD2 (6 bases). This CDR3 has 11 residues. V lost 8 bases to trimming and J lost 6 bases, with 11 bases between them. Germline CDR1 SNHLY, CDR2 FYNNEI. In nucleotides, the CDR3 is TGTGCCAGCCAACAGGAGGGCGAGCAGTACTTC. Its protein product is CASQQEGEQYF.

The V call is TRBV20-1, the J call TRBJ1-5; D is perhaps TRBD1 (5 bases). The germline CDR1 and CDR2 sequences are DFQATT and SNEGSKA (reference sequence). The ends were cut back, 3 bases at V and 6 bases at J, with 18 bases in the middle. The CDR3 consists of 15 residues. The chain's CDR3 is CSASLPQGAFQPQHF. The CDR3 DNA sequence: TGCAGTGCTAGTCTCCCACAAGGGGCTTTTCAGCCCCAGCATTTT.

The V gene is TRBV7-2, the J gene TRBJ2-3, with 8 bases fitting TRBD1. The CDR3 contains 15 residues. CDR1 is SGHTA and CDR2 is FQGNSA in the germline V gene. With V trimmed by 6 bases and J by 0 bases, 5 bases remained unmatched. CDR3 amino acids: CASREQGVSTDTQYF. In DNA form, the CDR3 reads TGTGCCAGCAGAGAACAGGGGGTGAGCACAGATACGCAGTATTTT.

The rearrangement joins TRBV28 to TRBJ1-3; 7 bases match TRBD1. In germline, CDR1 is MDHEN, CDR2 SYDVKM. J lost 3 bases, V lost 2 bases, and 4 bases had no gene match. The CDR3 runs 15 residues. The CDR3 sequence: CASSLGRGYGNTIYF. CDR3 DNA sequence: TGTGCCAGCAGTTTAGGCAGGGGGTATGGAAACACCATATATTTT.

This sequence joins TRBV19 and TRBJ1-4; 11 bases map to TRBD1. The junction had 6 bases not matched to a gene; V was cut back by 5 bases and J by 7 bases. This CDR3 spans 15 amino acids. Germline-derived CDR1 and CDR2 are LNHDA and SQIVND (reference sequence). CDR3 coding DNA: TGTGCCAGTAGTCCTCGGACAGGGGGCACTGAAAAACTGTTTTTT. This translates into CASSPRTGGTEKLFF. Using reference TRBV19 and TRBJ1-4 for the parts outside the CDR3, the full variable domain is DGGITQSPKYLFRKEGQNVTLSCEQNLNHDAMYWYRQDPGQGLRLIYYSQIVNDFQKGDIAEGYSVSREKKESFPLTVTSAQKNPTAFYLCASSPRTGGTEKLFFGSGTQLSVL.

The chain couples TRBV4-2 to TRBJ2-3; the match to TRBD2 covers 9 bases. There are 19 residues in the CDR3. In germline, CDR1 is LGHNA, CDR2 YNFKEQ. V lost 0 bases and J lost 4; bases outside the gene matches: 14. The CDR3 reads CASSQEGGGGASRADTQYF. CDR3 nucleotide sequence: TGTGCCAGCAGCCAAGAAGGGGGCGGGGGGGCATCGCGAGCAGATACGCAGTATTTT.

This clone was seen a handful of times. One end of the junction is discordant with germline, which a read error may explain. The chain employs TRBV7-7 and TRBJ2-5; D remains ambiguous. The germline CDR1 and CDR2 sequences are SSHAT and FNYEAQ (reference sequence). The CDR3 is 13 residues long. DNA of the CDR3: TGTGCTAGCAGCCGCGACTTTCAAGAGACCCAGTACTTC. It encodes CASSRDFQETQYF.

This clone appeared once. This chain links TRBV7-4 with TRBJ2-3, with 7 bases lining up with TRBD2. V gave up 2 bases and J gave up 0 bases; unmatched junction bases: 5. The CDR3 extends over 16 amino acids. The V gene's germline CDR1 is SGHVT and CDR2 SQSDAQ. The DNA for the CDR3 is TGTGCCAGCAGCTTAATTCTAGCGGAGAGCACAGATACGCAGTATTTT. This codes for CASSLILAESTDTQYF.

This chain links TRBV5-1 with TRBJ2-7; the match to TRBD2 covers 8 bases. Per the germline V gene, CDR1 is SGHRS and CDR2 is YFSETQ. This CDR3 has 16 residues. V shed 0 bases, J shed 2 bases, and the junction held 7 bases outside the gene matches. The DNA for the CDR3 is TGCGCCAGCAGCTTGGGCTCGGGGGGGAAACCCTACGAGCAGTACGTC. Protein sequence: CASSLGSGGKPYEQYV.

A remark on this clone: Other nucleotide sequences from this sample produce the same CDR3. The chain combines TRBV24-1 with TRBJ1-5; weak D call: TRBD1 (6 bases). The CDR3 has 14 amino acids. Trimming removed 5 bases from V and 3 bases from J, with 10 bases in between. Looked up from germline, CDR1 is KGHDR and CDR2 is SFDVKD. The CDR3 region has the DNA TGTGCCACCAGTGGGCAGGGGATCAATCAGCCCCAGCATTTT. Translation: CATSGQGINQPQHF.

This clone was observed once. The CDR3 DNA reads as TGTGCCAGCAGAGCTGGGCAGGGCACGGGCAATCAGCCCCAGCATTTT. It yields the protein CASRAGQGTGNQPQHF. This chain joins TRBV28 and TRBJ1-5, with D tentatively TRBD1 (5 bases). Trimming took 6 bases from V and 2 from J, leaving 17 bases between them. This CDR3 region has 16 residues. Germline lookup yields CDR1 MDHEN and CDR2 SYDVKM.

For this clone: One end of the junction fails to match germline, which may point to a read error. The chain is built from TRBV3-1 (or the pseudogene TRBV3-2) and TRBJ2-3; D may be TRBD2 (5 bases). Germline CDR1 and CDR2: LGHDT and YNNKEL (reference sequence). The CDR3 consists of 10 residues. The CDR3 sequence: CASGTDTQYF. The CDR3 DNA is TGTGCAAGCGGCACGGATACGCAGTATTTT.

This clone was counted a single time. This chain joins TRBV11-2 and TRBJ2-1, with TRBD2 identical over 13 bases. The J segment lost 8 bases and the V segment lost 3 bases, leaving 7 bases of the junction unmatched. In germline, CDR1 is SGHAT, CDR2 FQNNGV. The CDR3 totals 16 residues. This CDR3 reads CASSLWGLAGSDEQFF. CDR3 DNA sequence: TGTGCCAGCAGCTTGTGGGGACTAGCGGGGTCCGATGAGCAGTTCTTC. Full variable domain (missing parts from reference TRBV11-2 and TRBJ2-1): EAGVAQSPRYKIIEKRQSVAFWCNPISGHATLYWYQQILGQGPKLLIQFQNNGVVDDSQLPKDRFSAERLKGVDSTLKIQPAKLEDSAVYLCASSLWGLAGSDEQFFGPGTRLTVL.

The J gene is TRBJ2-3, the V gene TRBV11-2; the D gene is possibly TRBD2 (6 bases). This CDR3 spans 15 amino acids. The germline gives CDR1 SGHAT, CDR2 FQNNGV. Trimming pared 5 bases from V and 4 bases from J, leaving 16 bases between. CDR3 residues: CASSRSPGVADTQYF. Here the CDR3 DNA reads TGTGCCAGCAGCCGATCCCCGGGGGTGGCAGATACGCAGTATTTT.

The chain combines TRBV5-8 with TRBJ2-3, with a weak D call TRBD1 (5 bases). Looked up from germline, CDR1 is SGHTS and CDR2 is YDEGEE. V was trimmed by 0 bases and J by 3 bases, leaving 8 bases between them. The CDR3 sequence is 14 residues long. CDR3 sequence (DNA): TGTGCCAGCAGCTTGGGCAGGGAAACAGATACGCAGTATTTT. Amino acid sequence: CASSLGRETDTQYF.

The V and J genes are TRBV7-3 and TRBJ2-1; TRBD2 aligns across 7 bases. The germline gives CDR1 SGHTA, CDR2 FQGTGA. This CDR3 has 16 residues. V lost 5 bases and J lost 0; bases outside the gene matches: 7. The CDR3 is CASSRSGARSYNEQFF. CDR3 DNA: TGTGCCAGCAGCCGGAGCGGGGCCCGCTCCTACAATGAGCAGTTCTTC.